Listed below are T cell receptor beta chains from one sample, sequenced in a study of shared clonotypes between healthy human individuals. The table came from immunoSEQ multiplex PCR; TCRdb's copy has only in-frame clones and leaves some out. This sample has roughly 1,600,000 clones, with roughly 98.5% found just once. Sequencing was performed on naive CD4+ T cells sorted from blood. The receptors stem from a man aged 25-45 years in good health. CDR3s include the opening cysteine and the closing phenylalanine or tryptophan. The D gene is left open where the match is weak. Clone size is not always given. Where it is, it says once, few, many or a class for expanded clones.

v_gene	abundance	j_gene	d_gene	CDR3nt	CDR3aa
TRBV14	once	TRBJ2-2	NA	TGTGCCAGCAGCCAAGACAGCCCGAACACCGGGGAGCTGTTTTTT	CASSQDSPNTGELFF
TRBV28	NA	TRBJ2-3	NA	TGTGCCAGCAGTTTAGGACACACAGATACGCAGTATTTT	CASSLGHTDTQYF
TRBV5-1	once	TRBJ2-7	NA	TGCGCCAGCAGCTTCGGGGAGTTGTACGAGCAGTACTTC	CASSFGELYEQYF
TRBV29-1	NA	TRBJ2-3	NA	TGCAGCGTTGGATGGCTCCATCAAGCAGATACGCAGTATTTT	CSVGWLHQADTQYF
TRBV29-1	NA	TRBJ1-1	NA	TGCAGCGTATCCTCGGGGAACACTGAAGCTTTCTTT	CSVSSGNTEAFF
TRBV11-2	NA	TRBJ1-2	NA	TGTGCCAGCAGCTTAGGTTCTTATGGCTACACCTTC	CASSLGSYGYTF
TRBV4-3	NA	TRBJ2-7	NA	TGCGCCAGCAGCCAAGGAGGGGGCGGGAGTAGCCCCTACGAGCAGTACTTC	CASSQGGGGSSPYEQYF
TRBV28	NA	TRBJ2-3	NA	TGTGCACACCGTAGCACAGATACGCAGTATTTT	CAHRSTDTQYF
TRBV6-1	once	TRBJ2-5	TRBD1	TGTGCCAGCAGTGGATATTGGACAGGGCAAGAGACCCAGTACTTC	CASSGYWTGQETQYF
TRBV4-2	NA	TRBJ2-7	TRBD2	TGTGCCAGCAGCCAACAACTACCGGTCGGACTAGCGGCACCCTACGAGCAGTACTTC	CASSQQLPVGLAAPYEQYF
TRBV5-1	NA	TRBJ2-1	TRBD2	TGCGCCAGCAGGCGACCGACTAGCGGGGGAAGCTCCTACAATGAGCAGTTCTTC	CASRRPTSGGSSYNEQFF
TRBV7-2	NA	TRBJ2-6	TRBD2	TGTGCCAGCAGCGAGCTGGCTAGCGGGTTCTCTGGGGCCAACGTCCTGACTTTC	CASSELASGFSGANVLTF
TRBV7-2	NA	TRBJ2-5	NA	TGTGCCAGCAGCTCGAGGAGTATCCACCCAAAAGAGACCCAGTACTTC	CASSSRSIHPKETQYF
TRBV4-1	NA	TRBJ2-1	TRBD2	TGCGCCAGCAGCCAAGATATGCGGGAGGGCTGGTATGAGCAGTTCTTC	CASSQDMREGWYEQFF
TRBV19	NA	TRBJ2-7	TRBD1	TGTGCCAGTAGTTCATGGACAGGGGGCTCCTACGAGCAGTACTTC	CASSSWTGGSYEQYF
TRBV7-2	NA	TRBJ2-5	TRBD2	TGTGCCAGCAGCTTAGCTCCACGAGCGGGGAGGGCCATGGGTACCCAGTACTTC	CASSLAPRAGRAMGTQYF
TRBV5-1	NA	TRBJ2-5	TRBD1	TGCGCCAGCAGCCGGGACAGGGGCGAAGAGACCCAGTACTTC	CASSRDRGEETQYF
TRBV29-1	NA	TRBJ2-7	NA	TGCAGCGTTGCGTTACGGCTCCTACAACCTTACGAGCAGTACTTC	CSVALRLLQPYEQYF
TRBV1	NA	TRBJ2-2	NA	TGCACCAGCAGCCAAGAGGAAAGGCGGGAGGCGAACACCGGGGAGCTGTTTTTT	CTSSQEERREANTGELFF
TRBV18	NA	TRBJ2-1	TRBD2	TGTGCCAGCTCACCTACCGGGACTAGCGGAGGTAGTGAGCAGTTCTTC	CASSPTGTSGGSEQFF
TRBV30	NA	TRBJ1-5	NA	TGTGCCTGGAGTGTGGGGGGATATAGCAATCAGCCCCAGCATTTT	CAWSVGGYSNQPQHF
TRBV10-2	NA	TRBJ2-1	TRBD2	TGCGCCAGCAATCAAGCGGGAGGGCCAGGTGAGCAGTTCTTC	CASNQAGGPGEQFF
TRBV5-4	NA	TRBJ2-1	NA	TGTGCCAGCAGCTTGGGGTCCAGCTCCTACAATGAGCAGTTCTTC	CASSLGSSSYNEQFF
TRBV7-3	NA	TRBJ2-7	TRBD2	TGTGCCAGCAGCCTAGGGACTAGCGGTACCTACGAGCAGTACTTC	CASSLGTSGTYEQYF
TRBV29-1	NA	TRBJ2-1	TRBD1	TGCAGCGCCAAAGGAGGGACAGGACTCTACAATGAGCAGTTCTTC	CSAKGGTGLYNEQFF
TRBV2	NA	TRBJ2-7	TRBD2	TGTGCCAGCAAGCTACTAGCGGGAGGGCCCTACGAGCAGTACTTC	CASKLLAGGPYEQYF
TRBV5-8	NA	TRBJ2-1	TRBD2	TGTGCCAGCACTCTGGGACTATCTAGCTCCTACAATGAGCAGTTCTTC	CASTLGLSSSYNEQFF
TRBV5-5	NA	TRBJ1-1	NA	TGTGCCAGCAGCGTAATGGCAGGGTCCACTGAAGCTTTCTTT	CASSVMAGSTEAFF
TRBV4-1	NA	TRBJ2-1	TRBD2	TGCGCCAGCAGCCCCGAGCGGGAGTCAAGTAATGAGCAGTTCTTC	CASSPERESSNEQFF
TRBV19	NA	TRBJ1-5	NA	TGTGCCAGTAGTATCGTCAGGGTCACGGTTGGGCAGCCCCAGCATTTT	CASSIVRVTVGQPQHF
TRBV7-6	NA	TRBJ2-3	NA	TGTGCCAGCAGCCCACGGGGGGATACGCAGTATTTT	CASSPRGDTQYF
TRBV5-1	NA	TRBJ2-3	TRBD2	TGCGCCAGCAGCTTCAGACTAGCCTCAGATACGCAGTATTTT	CASSFRLASDTQYF
TRBV7-2	NA	TRBJ2-6	NA	TGTGCCAGCAGCTTGAAAACACCTGGGGCCAACGTCCTGACTTTC	CASSLKTPGANVLTF
TRBV28	NA	TRBJ1-5	NA	TGTGCCAGCAGTTTAGAGGCGGTGGGGCTCCTCAATCAGCCCCAGCATTTT	CASSLEAVGLLNQPQHF
TRBV7-3	NA	TRBJ2-5	NA	TGTGCCAGCAGCTTCGACGCAACGGGGCAGACCCAGTACTTC	CASSFDATGQTQYF
TRBV2	NA	TRBJ1-2	TRBD1	TGTGCCAGCAGTTCCGTGGTCAGGGGGATTTTTGGCTACACCTTC	CASSSVVRGIFGYTF
TRBV4-3	once	TRBJ2-7	TRBD2	TGCGCCAGCAGCCAAGGACTAGCGGCCTCCTACGAGCAGTACTTC	CASSQGLAASYEQYF
TRBV9	once	TRBJ2-3	TRBD2	TGTGCCAGCAGCGTAAGGACTAGCGCCACAGATACGCAGTATTTT	CASSVRTSATDTQYF
TRBV6-1	NA	TRBJ1-5	NA	TGTGCCAGCAGTGAAATCGGCCGGGGCTATCAGCCCCAGCATTTT	CASSEIGRGYQPQHF
TRBV6-1	NA	TRBJ2-2	NA	TGTGCCAGCAGGACAGCGAACACCGGGGAGCTGTTTTTT	CASRTANTGELFF
TRBV14	NA	TRBJ1-2	NA	TGTGCCAGCAGCCAAGTTGAGTGGAGTAACTATGGCTACACCTTC	CASSQVEWSNYGYTF
TRBV4-3	once	TRBJ2-1	NA	TGCGCCAGCAGCCAAGAGGCGGCGGTCAATGAGCAGTTCTTC	CASSQEAAVNEQFF
TRBV6-5	NA	TRBJ2-7	TRBD2	TGTGCCTGCCAGACTAGCGGGACCTACGAGCAGTACTTC	CACQTSGTYEQYF
TRBV7-9	NA	TRBJ2-1	NA	TGTGCCAGCAGCGTGGGGACTGCCCGCGATGAGCAGTTCTTC	CASSVGTARDEQFF
TRBV29-1	once	TRBJ2-2	TRBD1	TGCAGCGTTGAAGGCAGGGACAGGGGGGCGGGAAACACCGGGGAGCTGTTTTTT	CSVEGRDRGAGNTGELFF
TRBV14	NA	TRBJ1-2	NA	TGTGCCAGCAGCCAGGGAACTAACTATGGCTACACCTTC	CASSQGTNYGYTF
TRBV6-5	NA	TRBJ2-5	TRBD1	TGTGCCAGCAAACCATCCGGGACAGGGAATTGGGAGCAGTACTTC	CASKPSGTGNWEQYF
TRBV7-9	NA	TRBJ1-4	NA	TGTGCCAGCAGCCAAAACGCGGGGGAGGGTGAAAAACTGTTTTTT	CASSQNAGEGEKLFF
TRBV7-9	NA	TRBJ1-5	NA	TGTGCCAGCAGCCTTGTAAGCGGGGAGCCCCAGCATTTT	CASSLVSGEPQHF
TRBV6-1	NA	TRBJ2-1	TRBD2	TGTGCCAGCAGTGAGGCAGGGACTAGAGGTGAGCAGTTCTTC	CASSEAGTRGEQFF